This is a list of T cell receptor beta chains from one sample in a study of human T cells and chemical hapten exposure. TCRdb re-called the RACE reads with MiXCR, one entry per CDR3 protein. This repertoire shows around 100,000 distinct CDR3 sequences, approximately 11% found once; its top ten account for 3% to 4%. The specimen was whole blood, collected in connection with sensitization to the hapten diphenylcyclopropenone (DPC). These TCRs come from a middle-aged woman with alopecia areata. Some clones in this sample may be carry-over from other donors' samples. The CDR3 runs from the conserved cysteine through the conserved F or W.

V	J	CDR3
TRBV7-9	TRBJ2-7	CASSSRDRQYEQYF
TRBV6-2/TRBV6-3	TRBJ2-7	CASSWTPTYEQYF
TRBV19	TRBJ1-5	CASSRTTQGSNQPQHF
TRBV7-8	TRBJ2-2	CASSPRTGASSTGELFF
TRBV30	TRBJ1-5	CAWNSGGSGQPQHF
TRBV7-9	TRBJ1-2	CASSGSYYGYTF
TRBV21-1	TRBJ2-2	CASSKGWLVGTGELFF
TRBV7-2	TRBJ1-1	CASSSYRGGTEAFF
TRBV12-3/TRBV12-4	TRBJ1-5	CASSRQGNQPQHF
TRBV5-4	TRBJ2-5	CASSPRDQETQYF
TRBV6-2/TRBV6-3	TRBJ2-2	CASSLGGLTNTGELFF
TRBV7-8	TRBJ2-5	CASTTSRTQETQYF
TRBV4-3	TRBJ2-3	CASSQDSRGTSTDTQYF
TRBV19	TRBJ2-7	CASSLLNEQYF
TRBV7-6	TRBJ1-3	CASSPRQGAAGNTIYF
TRBV18	TRBJ2-7	CASSPPLAGAREQYF
TRBV7-9	TRBJ1-2	CASSYPTTGGYTF
TRBV4-3	TRBJ2-1	CASSQELLAYNEQFF
TRBV12-3/TRBV12-4	TRBJ2-1	CASSLASGGGGEQFF
TRBV20-1	TRBJ2-1	CSAPTGGLEQFF
TRBV7-3	TRBJ2-3	CASSELAGASTDTQYF
TRBV7-9	TRBJ2-7	CASSDPGLAGGHNEQYF
TRBV5-6	TRBJ1-1	CASSPQAGVGATEAFF
TRBV15	TRBJ2-5	CATSRAKQETQYF
TRBV7-9	TRBJ1-4	CASSSAGNEKLFF
TRBV29-1	TRBJ2-5	CSVEGTEETQYF
TRBV30	TRBJ1-2	CAWNKQGSFISNYGYTF
TRBV7-6	TRBJ2-1	CASSPRDRVVDEQFF
TRBV2	TRBJ2-3	CASKVGQVGDTQYF
TRBV29-1	TRBJ1-2	CSVGGGNYGYTF
TRBV3-1	TRBJ2-5	CASSRKRGKTQYF
TRBV6-1	TRBJ1-4	CASRGPTREKLFF
TRBV3-1	TRBJ2-1	CASGERGAYNEQFF
TRBV6-2/TRBV6-3	TRBJ1-2	CASTPGGVYGYTF
TRBV6-2/TRBV6-3	TRBJ1-1	CASKNSRMGTEAFF
TRBV29-1	TRBJ1-2	CSVEGGAGNYGYTF
TRBV11-2	TRBJ2-3	CASSSERWGKRTDTQYF
TRBV28	TRBJ2-2	CASSFSVGLANTGELFF
TRBV7-2	TRBJ2-1	CASSLDWGGEQFF
TRBV6-1	TRBJ2-1	CASSGFPSYNEQFF
TRBV29-1	TRBJ1-1	CSVPTGEGSEAFF